This is a list of T cell receptor beta chains from one sample in a study of blood T cell repertoires in COVID-19. Clones were read by immunoSEQ multiplex PCR, and TCRdb kept only the in-frame ones, dropping some. The sample consists of around 120,000 clones, 78% of them appearing once. The source material was peripheral blood. The receptor set was obtained from a man between 70 and 80 years old with acute or convalescent COVID-19. Each CDR3 is given with its conserved first and last residue. Each record gives: J gene, D gene, clone size, V gene, CDR3 DNA, CDR3 protein. The D gene is left open where the match is weak. Part of the rows lack a size; the others show once, few, many or a class for expanded clones.

J gene: TRBJ1-5
D gene: .
clone size: few
V gene: TRBV2
CDR3 DNA: TGTGCCAGCAAGGGAGGGGGCAATCAGCCCCAGCATTTT
CDR3 protein: CASKGGGNQPQHF

J gene: TRBJ1-5
D gene: TRBD1
clone size: .
V gene: TRBV19
CDR3 DNA: TGTGCCAGTAGTATAGATCGTGGGACAGGGGCAAAGCATCAGCCCCAGCATTTT
CDR3 protein: CASSIDRGTGAKHQPQHF

J gene: TRBJ1-2
D gene: .
clone size: .
V gene: TRBV6-2/TRBV6-3
CDR3 DNA: TGTGCCAGCAGTTACGACAGTTCTATGGTGGGCTACACCTTC
CDR3 protein: CASSYDSSMVGYTF

J gene: TRBJ2-3
D gene: .
clone size: .
V gene: TRBV28
CDR3 DNA: TGTGCCAGCAGTTCTGGGGGCTACCCAGGGACAGATACGCAGTATTTT
CDR3 protein: CASSSGGYPGTDTQYF

J gene: TRBJ1-2
D gene: TRBD1
clone size: .
V gene: TRBV3-1/TRBV3-2
CDR3 DNA: TGTGCCAGCAGCCCCTCGGACAGGGGCTATGGCTACACCTTC
CDR3 protein: CASSPSDRGYGYTF

J gene: TRBJ1-5
D gene: .
clone size: .
V gene: TRBV4-2
CDR3 DNA: TGTGCCAGCAGTCAACAAGGGGGTGGCAATCAGCCCCAGCATTTT
CDR3 protein: CASSQQGGGNQPQHF

J gene: TRBJ2-3
D gene: TRBD2
clone size: .
V gene: TRBV18
CDR3 DNA: TGTGCCAGCTCAATCAGCGGGGGCACAGATACGCAGTATTTT
CDR3 protein: CASSISGGTDTQYF

J gene: TRBJ1-2
D gene: TRBD1
clone size: .
V gene: TRBV5-6
CDR3 DNA: TGTGCCAGCAGCTACATAGGGACAGGGGGGGATGGCTACACCTTC
CDR3 protein: CASSYIGTGGDGYTF

J gene: TRBJ1-5
D gene: TRBD1
clone size: once
V gene: TRBV18
CDR3 DNA: TGTGCCAGCTCAGAGGGACAGGTTAGCAATCAGCCCCAGCATTTT
CDR3 protein: CASSEGQVSNQPQHF

J gene: TRBJ2-3
D gene: TRBD2
clone size: once
V gene: TRBV10-3
CDR3 DNA: TGTGCCATCCAGACTAGCGGGGGGGGAGATACGCAGTATTTT
CDR3 protein: CAIQTSGGGDTQYF

J gene: TRBJ2-3
D gene: TRBD2
clone size: .
V gene: TRBV18
CDR3 DNA: TGTGCCAGCTCACCGGGGACTAGCGGCACAGATACGCAGTATTTT
CDR3 protein: CASSPGTSGTDTQYF

J gene: TRBJ2-1
D gene: TRBD2
clone size: .
V gene: TRBV2
CDR3 DNA: TGTGCCAGCAGTGGGACGGGGGGGCCGTACAATGAGCAGTTCTTC
CDR3 protein: CASSGTGGPYNEQFF

J gene: TRBJ2-3
D gene: .
clone size: .
V gene: TRBV29-1
CDR3 DNA: TGCAGCGTTATACCGCTCATCGACAGGAGCACAGATACGCAGTATTTT
CDR3 protein: CSVIPLIDRSTDTQYF

J gene: TRBJ1-3
D gene: .
clone size: .
V gene: TRBV9
CDR3 DNA: TGTGCCAGCAGTCCTACGCGGGGTGGAAACACCATATATTTT
CDR3 protein: CASSPTRGGNTIYF

J gene: TRBJ1-2
D gene: .
clone size: .
V gene: TRBV6-2/TRBV6-3
CDR3 DNA: TGTGCCAGCAGTTACTCGAGCGAAGCCCCATATGGCTACACCTTC
CDR3 protein: CASSYSSEAPYGYTF

J gene: TRBJ2-1
D gene: TRBD2
clone size: .
V gene: TRBV11-3
CDR3 DNA: TGTGCCAGCAGCTTGGACCCAGCGGGGGGGCAAGAGCAGTTCTTC
CDR3 protein: CASSLDPAGGQEQFF

J gene: TRBJ1-2
D gene: TRBD1
clone size: .
V gene: TRBV6-6
CDR3 DNA: TGTGCCAGCAGGCGGGACAGGGGAGTGGATGGCTACACCTTC
CDR3 protein: CASRRDRGVDGYTF

J gene: TRBJ2-7
D gene: TRBD1
clone size: .
V gene: TRBV9
CDR3 DNA: TGTGCCAGCAGCGTGGGGACAGGAGGTAGATTTTACGAGCAGTACTTC
CDR3 protein: CASSVGTGGRFYEQYF

J gene: TRBJ2-7
D gene: TRBD1
clone size: .
V gene: TRBV4-3
CDR3 DNA: TGCGCCAGCAGCCAAGCCTCCGGGACAGGGTTCTACGAGCAGTACTTC
CDR3 protein: CASSQASGTGFYEQYF

J gene: TRBJ2-7
D gene: TRBD1
clone size: .
V gene: TRBV4-3
CDR3 DNA: TGCGCCAGCAGCCAAGATTATAGGACAGGGGGCGCCGCCTACGAGCAGTACTTC
CDR3 protein: CASSQDYRTGGAAYEQYF

J gene: TRBJ1-1
D gene: TRBD1
clone size: .
V gene: TRBV19
CDR3 DNA: TGTGCCAGTAGGACAGGGGAGGACACTGAAGCTTTCTTT
CDR3 protein: CASRTGEDTEAFF

J gene: TRBJ2-3
D gene: .
clone size: once
V gene: TRBV6-2/TRBV6-3
CDR3 DNA: TGTGCCAGCAGTTGGGGCCTCGGACGATGGGGCACAGATACGCAGTATTTT
CDR3 protein: CASSWGLGRWGTDTQYF

J gene: TRBJ2-5
D gene: TRBD2
clone size: .
V gene: TRBV11-1
CDR3 DNA: TGTGCCAGCAGCTTAGCGGGCAAGCGGGGCTCCCAAGAGACCCAGTACTTC
CDR3 protein: CASSLAGKRGSQETQYF

J gene: TRBJ2-2
D gene: TRBD1
clone size: few
V gene: TRBV27
CDR3 DNA: TGTGCCAGCAGTTTGTTCAGGGGGCGGGGTACCGGGGAGCTGTTTTTT
CDR3 protein: CASSLFRGRGTGELFF

J gene: TRBJ1-1
D gene: TRBD1
clone size: .
V gene: TRBV6-5
CDR3 DNA: TGTGCCAGCAGTTACAACCCCGTTAGACAGGGGACTGAAGCTTTCTTT
CDR3 protein: CASSYNPVRQGTEAFF

J gene: TRBJ1-2
D gene: TRBD1
clone size: .
V gene: TRBV3-1/TRBV3-2
CDR3 DNA: TGTGCCAGCAGCGGTCCAGGGGGAGGCTATGGCTACACCTTC
CDR3 protein: CASSGPGGGYGYTF

J gene: TRBJ1-5
D gene: TRBD1
clone size: .
V gene: TRBV4-3
CDR3 DNA: TGCGCCAGCAGCCAAGAATCTGGGGCCAGGGGGCGTCTCGGGCAGCCCCAGCATTTT
CDR3 protein: CASSQESGARGRLGQPQHF

J gene: TRBJ1-1
D gene: .
clone size: .
V gene: TRBV19
CDR3 DNA: TGTGCCAGTAGTATAGATTTGGCCCGTATCATTGAAGCTTTCTTT
CDR3 protein: CASSIDLARIIEAFF

J gene: TRBJ1-1
D gene: .
clone size: .
V gene: TRBV29-1
CDR3 DNA: TGCAGCGTTGAAGATCAGGAGGGCGTTGAAGCTTTCTTT
CDR3 protein: CSVEDQEGVEAFF

J gene: TRBJ1-5
D gene: .
clone size: .
V gene: TRBV27
CDR3 DNA: TGTGCCAGCAGTTTATCCCAGGGCCCTTATAGCAATCAGCCCCAGCATTTT
CDR3 protein: CASSLSQGPYSNQPQHF

J gene: TRBJ1-5
D gene: .
clone size: once
V gene: TRBV19
CDR3 DNA: TGTGCCAGTAGTATAGTGTTACAGAAAGGATTGTCGGAGCCCCAGCATTTT
CDR3 protein: CASSIVLQKGLSEPQHF

J gene: TRBJ2-7
D gene: TRBD1
clone size: .
V gene: TRBV2
CDR3 DNA: TGTGCCAGCGCGGACAGGGGTTTCTACGAGCAGTACTTC
CDR3 protein: CASADRGFYEQYF

J gene: TRBJ2-5
D gene: TRBD2
clone size: .
V gene: TRBV18
CDR3 DNA: TGTGCCAGCTCGCTTACTAGCGTCAGGGAGACCCAGTACTTC
CDR3 protein: CASSLTSVRETQYF

J gene: TRBJ1-4
D gene: .
clone size: .
V gene: TRBV4-2
CDR3 DNA: TGTGCCAGCAGCCAAGATCCGGGGGGCGACGGTGAAAAACTGTTTTTT
CDR3 protein: CASSQDPGGDGEKLFF

J gene: TRBJ1-2
D gene: TRBD1
clone size: .
V gene: TRBV4-3
CDR3 DNA: TGCGCCAGCAGCCAGGACAGGGACCTCTATGGCTACACCTTC
CDR3 protein: CASSQDRDLYGYTF

J gene: TRBJ2-7
D gene: TRBD1
clone size: .
V gene: TRBV7-2
CDR3 DNA: TGTGCCAGCAGCTTAGTCGCACAGGGGCCTTCCTACGAGCAGTACTTC
CDR3 protein: CASSLVAQGPSYEQYF

J gene: TRBJ1-2
D gene: TRBD1
clone size: .
V gene: TRBV19
CDR3 DNA: TGTGCCAGTAGTCGACAGGGATTTGGCTACACCTTC
CDR3 protein: CASSRQGFGYTF

J gene: TRBJ1-2
D gene: .
clone size: once
V gene: TRBV19
CDR3 DNA: TGTGCCAGTAGTATGAGGGGCAGGGACAAGCGTGGCTACACCTTC
CDR3 protein: CASSMRGRDKRGYTF

J gene: TRBJ2-2
D gene: TRBD1
clone size: .
V gene: TRBV7-9
CDR3 DNA: TGTGCCAGCAGCCCGCCGGGACAGGAGAACACCGGGGAGCTGTTTTTT
CDR3 protein: CASSPPGQENTGELFF

J gene: TRBJ2-3
D gene: TRBD2
clone size: .
V gene: TRBV14
CDR3 DNA: TGTGCCAGCAGCCAAGATCGGGGGGGGTTCCGCACAGATACGCAGTATTTT
CDR3 protein: CASSQDRGGFRTDTQYF

J gene: TRBJ2-5
D gene: TRBD1
clone size: once
V gene: TRBV7-8
CDR3 DNA: TGTGCCAGCAGCCACCACTCCGGACAGGTTGGAGAGACCCAGTACTTC
CDR3 protein: CASSHHSGQVGETQYF

J gene: TRBJ2-2
D gene: .
clone size: .
V gene: TRBV9
CDR3 DNA: TGTGCCAGCAGCGTAGGAACTGGTAGCACCGGGGAGCTGTTTTTT
CDR3 protein: CASSVGTGSTGELFF

J gene: TRBJ2-7
D gene: .
clone size: .
V gene: TRBV12-3/TRBV12-4
CDR3 DNA: TGTGCCAGCAGTTTGGAGACGGCTGAGCAGTACTTC
CDR3 protein: CASSLETAEQYF